These T cell receptor beta chains were read from a single sample in a study of cytomegalovirus exposure and HLA in healthy donors. Using immunoSEQ multiplex PCR, the repertoire was profiled, and TCRdb retains in-frame clones only, with some absent. Among over 50,000 clones listed, about 80% were seen once. Sequencing was carried out using PBMCs. Receptors originate from a man aged 35 to 55 in good health and CMV-seronegative. The CDR3 runs from the conserved cysteine through the conserved F or W. D genes are given only for firm matches. Clone size is stated in some rows and not others, as once, few, many or a class when expanded.

V	size	J	D	CDR3	DNA
TRBV18	.	TRBJ1-5	.	CASSPTGGSQPQHF	TGTGCCAGCTCACCAACTGGGGGGAGCCAGCCCCAGCATTTT
TRBV19	.	TRBJ1-5	.	CASSIAGKNQPQHF	TGTGCCAGTAGTATTGCAGGGAAGAATCAGCCCCAGCATTTT
TRBV28	medium-sized	TRBJ1-1	.	CASQGKWNTEAFF	TGTGCCAGCCAGGGTAAATGGAACACTGAAGCTTTCTTT
TRBV6-5	.	TRBJ2-7	.	CASSPAQGREQYF	TGTGCCAGCAGCCCTGCTCAGGGGCGCGAGCAGTACTTC
TRBV28	.	TRBJ1-5	.	CASSPDSLRPQHF	TGTGCCAGCAGTCCGGACAGCCTAAGACCCCAGCATTTT
TRBV4-3	.	TRBJ2-3	.	CASSQDSGARITDTQYF	TGCGCCAGCAGCCAAGATAGTGGAGCAAGAATCACAGATACGCAGTATTTT
TRBV14	.	TRBJ2-2	.	CASSQVGGPTGELFF	TGTGCCAGCAGCCAAGTGGGGGGGCCCACCGGGGAGCTGTTTTTT
TRBV21-1	.	TRBJ1-1	.	CASRIQYAEAFF	TGTGCCAGCAGAATTCAGTACGCTGAAGCTTTCTTT
TRBV19	.	TRBJ1-1	TRBD1	CASRQLQGAWDTEAFF	TGTGCCAGTAGACAACTACAGGGGGCGTGGGACACTGAAGCTTTCTTT
TRBV11-2	.	TRBJ2-5	.	CASSLGDSWSQETQYF	TGTGCCAGCAGCTTAGGAGACAGTTGGTCGCAAGAGACCCAGTACTTC
TRBV10-3	.	TRBJ2-3	.	CVITRGFMDTQYF	TGTGTCATCACCAGGGGATTTATGGATACGCAGTATTTT